Detailed here is one T cell receptor (beta chain). Treatment in this sample: some 20 received Ad26.COV2.S at low or high dose, single or two shots; 5 received placebo; per-sample allocation not given. Sampling was performed 63 days after the first vaccine or placebo injection. This sample is part of a study of Ad26.COV2.S vaccination and SARS-CoV-2 variants. Germline loops: CDR1 KGHSH, CDR2 LQKENI. Trimming pared 3 bases from V and 1 base from J, leaving 7 bases between. This CDR3 is 14 amino acids long. This table comes from immunoSEQ multiplex PCR, and its TCRdb copy is limited to in-frame clones, with some not included. This repertoire shows roughly 350,000 clones, about 89% found once; its top ten account for 5%.

The sequence was collected from a person aged 18-65 years who received the Ad26.COV2.S COVID-19 vaccine or a placebo. The sample consisted of peripheral blood, taken in a trial of Ad26.COV2.S vaccine versus placebo. The V and J genes are TRBV18 and TRBJ1-5; D gene ambiguous. The CDR3 region is CASSPQASNQPQHF. The DNA for the CDR3 is TGTGCCAGCTCACCTCAAGCGAGCAATCAGCCCCAGCATTTT. Based on the CDR3 plus reference TRBV18 and TRBJ1-5, the full variable domain is NAGVMQNPRHLVRRRGQEARLRCSPMKGHSHVYWYRQLPEEGLKFMVYLQKENIIDESGMPKERFSAEFPKEGPSILRIQQVVRGDSAAYFCASSPQASNQPQHFGDGTRLSIL.